One and the same sample provided the 30 T cell receptor beta chains below, sequenced in a study of cytomegalovirus exposure and HLA in healthy donors. With 60 Vbeta and 13 Jbeta primers, the PCR was carried out. This table comes from immunoSEQ multiplex PCR, and its TCRdb copy is limited to in-frame clones, with some not included. This sample carries 150,000 to 200,000 clones, less than 90% of them seen once, and the ten largest clones take 4.1%. The specimen was PBMCs. These receptors all stem from a man between 45 and 60 years old in good health and CMV-seropositive.

The V and J genes are TRBV5-1 and TRBJ2-5; 11 bases are a match to TRBD2. There are 17 residues in the CDR3. V trimming: 2 bases; J trimming: 2 bases; junction bases outside the gene matches: 8. Germline lookup yields CDR1 SGHRS and CDR2 YFSETQ. Here the CDR3 reads CASSLSGLAAEQETQYF. DNA of the CDR3: TGCGCCAGCAGCTTATCGGGACTAGCGGCCGAACAAGAGACCCAGTACTTC.

The chain is built from TRBV5-6 and TRBJ1-3; 12 bases are a match to TRBD1. V dropped 3 bases and J dropped 4; count of bases not matched to a gene: 5. CDR1 SGHDT and CDR2 YYEEEE come from the germline V gene. The CDR3 sequence is 16 residues long. The CDR3 DNA is TGTGCCAGCAGCTGGGGACAGGGGGCGCCCGGAAACACCATATATTTT. It encodes CASSWGQGAPGNTIYF.

This clone has only one observation. V and J are TRBV28 and TRBJ2-1; 11 positions agree with TRBD2. CDR1 is MDHEN, CDR2 SYDVKM, per germline. The CDR3 has 15 residues. V shed 2 bases and J 8 bases; nucleotides not matched to a gene: 5. The CDR3 DNA reads as TGTGCCAGCAGTTTACTAGCGGGAGGAAGAGATGAGCAGTTCTTC. Amino acids: CASSLLAGGRDEQFF.

This chain uses TRBV7-9 with TRBJ2-7; possible D gene TRBD1, 5 bases. Germline CDR1 reads SEHNR; CDR2 reads FQNEAQ (reference sequence). V lost 1 base and J lost 4, with 8 bases in between. CDR3 size: 13 residues. The CDR3 DNA reads TGTGCCAGCAGCTTAGACAGGCCGTACGAGCAGTACTTC. Protein product: CASSLDRPYEQYF.

The V gene is TRBV19, the J gene TRBJ1-5; no firm D call. This CDR3 comprises 20 residues. Germline CDR1 is LNHDA and CDR2 is SQIVND (reference sequence). V gave up 6 bases and J gave up 0 bases, with 27 bases separating them. CDR3 in amino acids: CASRVADGLMLANSNQPQHF. CDR3 bases: TGTGCCAGTAGAGTGGCGGATGGTTTAATGTTGGCAAATAGCAATCAGCCCCAGCATTTT.

J is TRBJ1-5 and V is TRBV10-3; D gene unclear. CDR3 length: 12 residues. The V gene lost 4 bases and the J gene lost 6 bases, with 7 bases spanning the gap. Germline V CDR1 and CDR2: ENHRY, SYGVKD. The chain's CDR3 is CAISGLGQPQHF. CDR3 nucleotide sequence: TGTGCCATCAGTGGACTTGGTCAGCCCCAGCATTTT.

The chain links TRBV2 to TRBJ2-4; 7 bases align to TRBD1. Per germline, CDR1 SNHLY and CDR2 FYNNEI. CDR3 length equals 13 residues. The V segment lost 9 bases and the J segment 4 bases; nucleotides outside the gene matches: 6. This CDR3 reads CASTGTAKNIQYF. CDR3 in DNA: TGTGCCAGTACAGGGACAGCTAAAAACATTCAGTACTTC.

The gene calls are TRBV4-2 and TRBJ2-1; D uncertain. Germline V gene sequence: CDR1 LGHNA, CDR2 YNFKEQ. The V end was cut by 6 bases, the J end by 8 bases, with 17 bases between. The CDR3 loop spans 14 amino acids. DNA of the CDR3: TGTGCCAGCAGTAGGAGAACCTCGTTGGATGAGCAGTTCTTC. It specifies CASSRRTSLDEQFF.

On this clone itself: Germline is not matched at one junction end, which may reflect a read error. The chain links TRBV7-9 to TRBJ2-7; 10 nucleotides align to TRBD2. The length of the CDR3 is 15 residues. CDR1 is SEHNR and CDR2 is FQNEAQ in the germline V gene (reference sequence). CDR3 protein: CSSSLSSGRSYEQYF. CDR3 in DNA: TGTTCCAGCAGCTTATCTAGCGGGAGATCCTACGAGCAGTACTTC. Filled out from reference TRBV7-9 and TRBJ2-7, the complete variable domain reads DTGVSQNPRHKITKRGQNVTFRCDPISEHNRLYWYRQTLGQGPEFLTYFQNEAQLEKSRLLSDRFSAERPKGSFSTLEIQRTEQGDSAMYLCSSSLSSGRSYEQYFGPGTRLTVT.

This chain joins TRBV5-1 and TRBJ2-7, with D uncertain. Germline CDR1 is SGHRS and CDR2 is YFSETQ. V gave up 0 bases and J gave up 2 bases, with 12 bases separating them. The CDR3 covers 15 residues. CDR3 sequence reads: CASSLESVITYEQYF. CDR3 DNA sequence: TGCGCCAGCAGCTTGGAGTCAGTGATAACCTACGAGCAGTACTTC.

The chain employs TRBV5-1 and TRBJ1-1; D unresolved. The V end lost 2 bases, the J end lost 5 bases, and 19 bases lay between the germline ends. Germline lookup yields CDR1 SGHRS and CDR2 YFSETQ. This CDR3 spans 16 amino acids. CDR3 DNA sequence: TGCGCCAGCAGCTTTGCAGCGGGGTTAGGTGGGACTGAAGCTTTCTTT. It translates to CASSFAAGLGGTEAFF.

The V gene is TRBV5-1, the J gene TRBJ1-4, with D possibly being TRBD1 (6 bases). Looked up from germline, CDR1 is SGHRS and CDR2 is YFSETQ. Between the trimmed V and J ends, which lost 2 bases and 8 bases, there was a span of 13 bases. This CDR3 comprises 14 residues. The CDR3 loop reads CASSFEAGEEKLFF. In DNA form, the CDR3 reads TGCGCCAGCAGCTTTGAGGCAGGGGAGGAAAAACTGTTTTTT. The full variable domain, its missing parts supplied by reference TRBV5-1 and TRBJ1-4, is KAGVTQTPRYLIKTRGQQVTLSCSPISGHRSVSWYQQTPGQGLQFLFEYFSETQRNKGNFPGRFSGRQFSNSRSEMNVSTLELGDSALYLCASSFEAGEEKLFFGSGTQLSVL.

The chain combines TRBV28 with TRBJ2-7; D remains ambiguous. From germline, CDR1 is MDHEN and CDR2 SYDVKM. Trimming pared 10 bases from V and 4 bases from J, leaving 17 bases between. This CDR3 is 13 amino acids long. The CDR3 coding sequence is TGTGCCACGCACAGTACGCCTGGATACGAGCAGTACTTC. Amino acids: CATHSTPGYEQYF.

The chain has TRBV5-4 and TRBJ2-2, with 8 positions matching TRBD2. The germline V gene has CDR1 SGHNT and CDR2 YYREEE (reference sequence). V shed 4 bases, J shed 7 bases, and the junction held 12 bases outside the gene matches. This CDR3 contains 16 residues. CDR3 nucleotide sequence: TGTGCCAGCAGCACCCTTAGGCGGGGGGTAGGCGGGGAGCTGTTTTTT. Translating it yields CASSTLRRGVGGELFF.

This chain joins TRBV28 and TRBJ2-7; perhaps TRBD2 as D (5 bases). This CDR3 region has 13 residues. V was pared by 6 bases and J by 3 bases, with 12 bases between. Germline loops: CDR1 MDHEN, CDR2 SYDVKM. The DNA of the CDR3 is TGTGCCAGCAGCCAGGACTTAAGCTACGAGCAGTACTTC. It codes for CASSQDLSYEQYF.

The chain couples TRBV7-3 to TRBJ1-2, with a weak D call TRBD1 (6 bases). This CDR3 contains 14 residues. Trimming took off 3 bases at V and 0 bases at J, with 8 bases between the two ends. Germline CDR1 reads SGHTA; CDR2 reads FQGTGA. This CDR3 is CASSLDSSNYGYTF. CDR3 in DNA: TGTGCCAGCAGCTTGGACAGCTCTAACTATGGCTACACCTTC.

The chain links TRBV4-2 to TRBJ2-5, with 7 bases aligning to TRBD1. TRBJ2-7 explains the end of the DNA better; the J call may be wrong. The CDR3 is made up of 13 amino acids. The germline V gene has CDR1 LGHNA and CDR2 YNFKEQ. CDR3 bases: TGTGCCAGCAGCCAACGACAGGGCTACGAGCAGTACTTC. This sequence encodes CASSQRQGYEQYF.

The chain is built from TRBV18 and TRBJ1-5; 9 bases align to TRBD1. The CDR3 contains 16 residues. Germline V gives CDR1 KGHSH, CDR2 LQKENI. V shed 2 bases, J shed 9 bases, and the junction held 11 bases outside the gene matches. CDR3 in amino acids: CASSPSTGGGSRPQHF. Written as DNA, the CDR3 is TGTGCCAGCTCACCAAGCACAGGGGGCGGCTCTAGGCCCCAGCATTTT.

The chain uses TRBV2 and TRBJ1-6; 7 bases match TRBD1. The germline CDR1 and CDR2 sequences are SNHLY and FYNNEI. The V segment lost 6 bases and the J segment 5 bases; nucleotides outside the gene matches: 4. This CDR3 has 14 amino acids. CDR3 loop: CASRRGTDNSPLHF. The CDR3 coding sequence is TGTGCCAGCAGGAGGGGGACAGATAATTCACCCCTCCACTTT.

The gene calls are TRBV5-4 and TRBJ2-7; a possible D gene is TRBD2 (6 bases). In germline, CDR1 is SGHNT, CDR2 YYREEE (reference sequence). Trimming left V 10 bases short and J 4 bases short, with 15 bases between. The CDR3 has 12 amino acids. CDR3 DNA: TGTGCCCTCGGCAATGGGGGGTACGAGCAGTACTTC. Translation: CALGNGGYEQYF.

The J gene is TRBJ2-2, the V gene TRBV7-2; possible D gene TRBD2, 5 bases. With 3 bases removed from V and 3 bases from J, the gap between germline ends came to 11 bases. Germline CDR1 is SGHTA and CDR2 is FQGNSA. The CDR3 has 15 residues. The DNA of the CDR3 is TGTGCCAGCAGCTTTTGGGAGCTGGACACCGGGGAGCTGTTTTTT. Protein sequence: CASSFWELDTGELFF. The full variable domain, in which reference TRBV7-2 and TRBJ2-2 provide the parts outside the CDR3, is GAGVSQSPSNKVTEKGKDVELRCDPISGHTALYWYRQSLGQGLEFLIYFQGNSAPDKSGLPSDRFSAERTGGSVSTLTIQRTQQEDSAVYLCASSFWELDTGELFFGEGSRLTVL.

This clone was seen only once. The rearrangement uses TRBV30 and TRBJ2-5, with D possibly being TRBD2 (5 bases). CDR3 length: 14 residues. Deletions cut 1 base from V and 4 bases from J, with 13 bases between. Germline assignment: CDR1 GTSNPN and CDR2 SVGIG (reference sequence). The CDR3 nucleotides are TGTGCCTGGAGTGGAGGGCCGAGAAGAGAGACCCAGTACTTC. Protein sequence: CAWSGGPRRETQYF.

The V call is TRBV25-1, the J call TRBJ1-2; no reliable D call. CDR3 length equals 12 residues. Germline-derived CDR1 and CDR2 are MGHDK and SYGVNS. Trimming shortened V by 4 bases and J by 7 bases, and 10 bases separated the two germline ends. CDR3 loop: CASSGDPGGYTF. The CDR3 DNA is TGTGCCAGCAGTGGTGACCCGGGTGGCTACACCTTC.

The CDR3 loop reads CASSAMTGSYEQYF. CDR3 sequence (DNA): TGTGCCAGCAGCGCCATGACAGGATCCTACGAGCAGTACTTC. This rearrangement joins TRBV9 to TRBJ2-7, with a weak D call TRBD1 (6 bases). The CDR3 runs 14 residues. The germline CDR1 and CDR2 sequences are SGDLS and YYNGEE. The V end was cut by 3 bases, the J end by 1 base, with 11 bases between.

The chain recombines TRBV28 with TRBJ2-5, with a weak D call TRBD1 (6 bases). CDR1 MDHEN and CDR2 SYDVKM come from the germline V gene. The V gene lost 3 bases and the J gene lost 5 bases, with 13 bases spanning the gap. The CDR3 runs 14 residues. Here the CDR3 DNA reads TGTGCCAGCAGTTTGTGGGGGCAGTTTGAGACCCAGTACTTC. Translating it yields CASSLWGQFETQYF.

This rearrangement joins TRBV10-3 to TRBJ2-2, with 10 positions matching TRBD1. CDR1 and CDR2 (germline): ENHRY, SYGVKD. The V and J ends lost 2 bases and 6 bases, in that order; junction bases with no gene match: 3. The CDR3 loop spans 15 amino acids. The CDR3 sequence is CAISERQGAAGELFF. The CDR3 DNA reads as TGTGCCATCAGTGAGAGACAGGGGGCCGCCGGGGAGCTGTTTTTT.

As DNA, the CDR3 is TGCGCCAGCAGCTTGGAGACGCCTCCGGGTGAGCAGTTCTTC. Its protein is CASSLETPPGEQFF. The rearrangement links TRBV5-1 to TRBJ2-1; D is undetermined. V was clipped by 0 bases and J by 9 bases, with 13 bases between them. The germline V gene has CDR1 SGHRS and CDR2 YFSETQ. The CDR3 totals 14 residues.

In its sample, this clone was seen a few times. The chain couples TRBV7-8 to TRBJ1-1; D is ambiguous. The V and J ends lost 1 base and 1 base respectively, with 4 bases between them. Looked up from germline, CDR1 is SGHVS and CDR2 is FQNEAQ. This CDR3 spans 13 amino acids. The CDR3 region is CASSLGRNTEAFF. The DNA for the CDR3 is TGTGCCAGCAGCTTAGGCAGGAACACTGAAGCTTTCTTT. The whole variable domain, remainder taken from reference TRBV7-8 and TRBJ1-1, is GAGVSQSPRYKVAKRGQDVALRCDPISGHVSLFWYQQALGQGPEFLTYFQNEAQLDKSGLPSDRFFAERPEGSVSTLKIQRTQQEDSAVYLCASSLGRNTEAFFGQGTRLTVV.

CDR3 protein: CASSPLAGALRENNEQFF. DNA of the CDR3: TGTGCCAGCAGCCCCCTAGCGGGAGCCCTCCGGGAAAACAATGAGCAGTTCTTC. The chain recombines TRBV13 with TRBJ2-1; 10 nucleotides align to TRBD2. The CDR3 sequence is 18 residues long. In germline, CDR1 is PRHDT, CDR2 FYEKMQ (reference sequence). After removal of 5 bases from V and 5 bases from J, the junction contained 15 bases not matched to a gene.

This clone was detected once. This chain links TRBV6-5 with TRBJ2-5; 8 nucleotides agree with TRBD1. The CDR3 is 14 residues long. V shed 6 bases, J shed 5 bases, and the junction held 8 bases outside the gene matches. Looked up from germline, CDR1 is MNHEY and CDR2 is SVGAGI. The CDR3 bases are TGTGCCAGCAGCCACATGACAGGGGTGGAGACCCAGTACTTC. This gives the protein CASSHMTGVETQYF.